The 21 T cell receptor beta chains listed next were all sequenced from one sample in a study of T cells in tumors after PD-1 blockade (dated by TCRdb to between 2019 and 2020). Taken with the paper, the label for time point translates to: before anti-PD-1 therapy. Preparation of the library involved the immunoSEQ multiplex PCR assay. The immuneACCESS repertoire file appears here via TCRdb, limited to in-frame rearrangements. These files lack a portion of the clones; in checked studies, under half of the deficit traces to unresolved V genes, and the cause of the others is not known. This sample has some 60,000 clones in its table, and around 80% of those were observed once. The top ten clones comprise around an eighth of the sample. This material consisted of PBMCs, taken before anti-PD-1 treatment. These receptors came from a human donor with basal cell carcinoma.

The chain uses TRBV5-1 and TRBJ2-2, with 7 bases lining up with TRBD1. This CDR3 spans 17 amino acids. The V and J ends lost 3 bases and 2 bases, in that order; junction bases with no gene match: 10. The germline gives CDR1 SGHRS, CDR2 YFSETQ. CDR3 coding DNA: TGCGCCAGCAGCTCGGAACATCAGGGGGTAAACACCGGGGAGCTGTTTTTT. Translating gives CASSSEHQGVNTGELFF.

The chain couples TRBV2 to TRBJ2-1, with 9 bases fitting TRBD1. V lost 4 bases to trimming and J lost 1 base; unmatched junction nucleotides: 5. CDR3 length: 16 residues. Germline CDR1 and CDR2: SNHLY and FYNNEI. DNA of the CDR3: TGTGCCAGCAGTGCAGCGGGGACAGGGTCCTACAATGAGCAGTTCTTC. Protein sequence: CASSAAGTGSYNEQFF.

The V gene is TRBV5-4, the J gene TRBJ2-3, with 8 bases identical to TRBD2. This CDR3 spans 14 amino acids. V was pared by 4 bases and J by 6 bases, with 7 bases of the junction left unmatched. The V gene's germline CDR1 is SGHNT and CDR2 YYREEE (reference sequence). The CDR3 nucleotides are TGTGCCAGCAGCACCCCGGGGGGGCATGATACGCAGTATTTT. This codes for CASSTPGGHDTQYF.

The chain employs TRBV9 and TRBJ1-6, with D possibly matching TRBD1 (5 bases). Germline V lookup: CDR1 SGDLS, CDR2 YYNGEE. The CDR3 length is 14 residues. With 4 bases removed from V and 14 bases from J, the gap between germline ends came to 19 bases. CDR3 region: CASSLQLSGGALHF. The DNA of the CDR3 is TGTGCCAGCAGCCTCCAGCTATCTGGGGGGGCCCTCCACTTT.

This sequence joins TRBV7-3 and TRBJ2-3; 9 bases match TRBD2. This CDR3 spans 15 amino acids. With V trimmed by 2 bases and J by 5 bases, 5 bases remained unmatched. CDR1 and CDR2 from the germline V gene are SGHTA and FQGTGA. The CDR3 DNA reads TGTGCCAGCAGCTTATCTCAGCGGGGGGTAGATACGCAGTATTTT. Residues: CASSLSQRGVDTQYF.

This clone was detected once. The V call is TRBV4-1, the J call TRBJ2-1; D not resolved. The germline V gene has CDR1 MGHRA and CDR2 YSYEKL. This CDR3 contains 17 residues. The V and J ends lost 0 bases and 0 bases respectively, with 12 bases between them. The DNA of the CDR3 is TGCGCCAGCAGCCAAGATCGTCTTTACGGCTCCTACAATGAGCAGTTCTTC. It yields the protein CASSQDRLYGSYNEQFF.

The chain has TRBV3-1 (or the pseudogene TRBV3-2) and TRBJ1-1; TRBD1 agrees at 9 bases. Germline assignment: CDR1 LGHDT and CDR2 YNNKEL (reference sequence). CDR3 size: 16 residues. Germline trimming cut 3 bases from V and 1 base from J; bases unmatched to any gene: 6. The CDR3 coding sequence is TGTGCCAGCAGCCAGTATTGGACAGGGGCGAACACTGAAGCTTTCTTT. Amino acids: CASSQYWTGANTEAFF.

In this sample, this clone turned up once. This rearrangement joins TRBV6-1 to TRBJ1-3; D perhaps matches TRBD1 (5 bases). Germline V gene lookup returns CDR1 MNHNS and CDR2 SASEGT. The CDR3 has 16 amino acids. Between the trimmed V and J ends, which lost 4 bases and 0 bases, there was a span of 13 bases. This CDR3 is CASSGGGWGSGNTIYF. The CDR3 DNA follows: TGTGCCAGCAGTGGTGGGGGTTGGGGCTCTGGAAACACCATATATTTT.

J is TRBJ1-6 and V is TRBV9; D remains unclear. This CDR3 is 15 amino acids long. V was shortened by 3 bases and J by 7 bases, with 14 bases between the two germline ends. CDR1 SGDLS and CDR2 YYNGEE come from the germline V gene. The CDR3 region is CASSGTHLGNSPLHF. CDR3 coding DNA: TGTGCCAGCAGCGGGACTCATTTGGGAAATTCACCCCTCCACTTT.

V and J are TRBV2 and TRBJ2-5, with D perhaps TRBD2 (5 bases). This CDR3 spans 13 amino acids. The germline V gene has CDR1 SNHLY and CDR2 FYNNEI. V lost 6 bases and J 5 bases, leaving 13 bases between the germline ends. The CDR3 DNA sequence: TGTGCCAGCAGATTTAGCGTTGGGGAGACCCAGTACTTC. It is translated as CASRFSVGETQYF.

The CDR3 region has the DNA TGTGCCAGCAGTCGCGGAAGACCTAGCAATCAGCCCCAGCATTTT. This encodes CASSRGRPSNQPQHF. This chain uses TRBV7-3 with TRBJ1-5; D gene ambiguous. This CDR3 region has 15 residues. V lost 6 bases and J 0 bases, leaving 12 bases between the germline ends. CDR1 SGHTA and CDR2 FQGTGA come from the germline V gene.

A remark on this clone: Other DNA sequences of this sample code for an identical CDR3. V is TRBV7-6 and J is TRBJ2-1; 12 bases map to TRBD2. The CDR3 has 16 amino acids. Germline trimming cut 5 bases from V and 4 bases from J; bases unmatched to any gene: 6. The germline gives CDR1 SGHVS, CDR2 FNYEAQ. The CDR3 reads CASSPTTSGGYNEQFF. Written as DNA, the CDR3 is TGTGCCAGCAGCCCCACGACTAGCGGGGGATACAATGAGCAGTTCTTC.

The chain combines TRBV7-8 with TRBJ1-6; no clear D gene. Trimming cost V 1 base and J 9 bases, with 13 bases left between them. Germline loops: CDR1 SGHVS, CDR2 FQNEAQ. The CDR3 sequence is 15 residues long. The CDR3 sequence is CASSLVGLGSSPLHF. CDR3 coding DNA: TGTGCCAGCAGCTTAGTTGGACTTGGGAGTTCACCCCTCCACTTT.

This clone was counted only a few times. This chain connects TRBV9 to TRBJ2-3, with 11 nucleotides matching TRBD2. The CDR3 has 15 residues. The ends lost 3 bases at V and 7 bases at J; junction bases unmatched: 7. In germline, CDR1 is SGDLS, CDR2 YYNGEE. CDR3 protein: CASSEGSGGANTQYF. In DNA, the CDR3 is TGTGCCAGCAGCGAGGGTAGCGGGGGGGCAAATACGCAGTATTTT.

This clone was counted a few times. The chain employs TRBV27 and TRBJ1-5; unclear D gene. Deletions cut 3 bases from V and 4 bases from J, with 7 bases between. Germline values: CDR1 MNHEY, CDR2 SMNVEV (reference sequence). The CDR3 is 13 amino acids. The CDR3 sequence is CASSLRENQPQHF. CDR3 nucleotide sequence: TGTGCCAGCAGTTTGAGGGAGAATCAGCCCCAGCATTTT.

The genes are TRBV7-9 and TRBJ2-3, with 8 bases identical to TRBD1. The CDR3 runs to 13 residues. With 5 bases clipped from V and 10 bases from J, the junction kept 8 bases outside the gene matches. Germline V gives CDR1 SEHNR, CDR2 FQNEAQ (reference sequence). CDR3 sequence reads: CASSPQGDPSQYF. The CDR3 nucleotides are TGTGCCAGCAGCCCACAGGGGGATCCGTCGCAGTATTTT.

J is TRBJ2-6 and V is TRBV7-9, with D hard to call. The CDR3 consists of 14 residues. The germline gives CDR1 SEHNR, CDR2 FQNEAQ (reference sequence). Trimming pared 5 bases from V and 4 bases from J, leaving 9 bases between. The CDR3 nucleotides read TGTGCCAGCAGCCAGTTACTCGGGGCCAACGTCCTGACTTTC. It specifies CASSQLLGANVLTF.

The CDR3 DNA reads TGTGCCTGGAGTGTAGGTTGGGCGAACACTGAAGCTTTCTTT. Encoded protein: CAWSVGWANTEAFF. The J gene is TRBJ1-1, the V gene TRBV30; D is unclear. The CDR3 contains 14 residues. Germline CDR1 and CDR2: GTSNPN and SVGIG (reference sequence). Trimming took off 0 bases at V and 1 base at J, with 9 bases between the two ends.

The table lists this clone with a count of one. The chain uses TRBV27 and TRBJ1-1; D not resolved. The CDR3 spans 13 residues. CDR1 is MNHEY, CDR2 SMNVEV, per germline (reference sequence). V shed 2 bases and J shed 2 bases, with 6 bases lying between them. The CDR3 sequence: CASSLRENTEAFF. In DNA form, the CDR3 reads TGTGCCAGCAGTTTAAGGGAAAACACTGAAGCTTTCTTT.

The rearrangement links TRBV5-5 to TRBJ2-6; 9 bases agree with TRBD1. Germline CDR1 is SGHKS and CDR2 is YYEKEE (reference sequence). The CDR3 has 17 residues. V was clipped by 4 bases and J by 2 bases; unmatched bases: 7. This CDR3 is CASSPGTGWAGANVLTF. As DNA, the CDR3 is TGTGCCAGCAGCCCCGGGACAGGGTGGGCTGGGGCCAACGTCCTGACTTTC.

By sample fraction, this clone is medium-sized. The rearrangement uses TRBV3-1 (or the pseudogene TRBV3-2) and TRBJ1-3; TRBD1 aligns across 7 bases. Per germline, CDR1 LGHDT and CDR2 YNNKEL (reference sequence). The CDR3 is 19 amino acids. V was clipped by 4 bases and J by 0 bases; unmatched bases: 15. The CDR3 region is CASSRDPGTAINSGNTIYF. The CDR3 coding sequence is TGTGCCAGCAGCCGCGACCCCGGGACAGCTATCAACTCTGGAAACACCATATATTTT.